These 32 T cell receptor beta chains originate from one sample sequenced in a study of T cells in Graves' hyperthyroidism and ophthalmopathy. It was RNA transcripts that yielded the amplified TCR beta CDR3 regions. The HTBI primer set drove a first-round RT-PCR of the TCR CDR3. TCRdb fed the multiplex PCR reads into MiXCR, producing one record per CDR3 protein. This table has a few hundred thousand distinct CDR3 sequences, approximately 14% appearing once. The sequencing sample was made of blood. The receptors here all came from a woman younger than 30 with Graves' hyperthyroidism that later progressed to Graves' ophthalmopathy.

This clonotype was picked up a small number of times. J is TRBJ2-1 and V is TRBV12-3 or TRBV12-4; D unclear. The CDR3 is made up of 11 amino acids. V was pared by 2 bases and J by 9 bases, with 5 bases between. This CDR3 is CASSLRFEQFF. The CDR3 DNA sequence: TGTGCCAGCAGTTTACGCTTTGAGCAGTTCTTC.

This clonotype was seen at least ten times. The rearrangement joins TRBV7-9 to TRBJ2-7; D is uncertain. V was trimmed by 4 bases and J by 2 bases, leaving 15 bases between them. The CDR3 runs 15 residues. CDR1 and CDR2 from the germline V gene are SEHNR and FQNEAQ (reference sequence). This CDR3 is CASSSPVGFPYEQYF. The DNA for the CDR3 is TGTGCCAGCAGCTCCCCCGTGGGGTTCCCCTACGAGCAGTACTTC.

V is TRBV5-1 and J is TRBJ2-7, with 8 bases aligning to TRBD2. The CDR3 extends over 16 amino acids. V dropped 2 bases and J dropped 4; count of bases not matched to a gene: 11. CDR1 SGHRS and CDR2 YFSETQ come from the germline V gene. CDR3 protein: CASSLAPTSGKYEQYF. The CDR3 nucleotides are TGCGCCAGCAGCTTAGCTCCTACTAGCGGAAAGTACGAGCAGTACTTC.

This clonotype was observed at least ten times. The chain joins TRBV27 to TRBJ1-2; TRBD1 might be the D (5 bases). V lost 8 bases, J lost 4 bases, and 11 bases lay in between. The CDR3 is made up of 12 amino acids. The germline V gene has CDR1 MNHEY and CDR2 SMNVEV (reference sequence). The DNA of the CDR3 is TGTGCCAGCGCCGGGGCGGGCTATGGCTACACCTTC. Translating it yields CASAGAGYGYTF.

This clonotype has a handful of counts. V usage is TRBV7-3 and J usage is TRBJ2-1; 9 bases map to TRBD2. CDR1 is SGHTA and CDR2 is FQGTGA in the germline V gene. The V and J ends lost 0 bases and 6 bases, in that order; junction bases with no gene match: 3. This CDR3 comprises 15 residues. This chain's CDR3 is CASSLTAGGGNEQFF. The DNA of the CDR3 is TGTGCCAGCAGCTTAACCGCGGGAGGGGGCAATGAGCAGTTCTTC.

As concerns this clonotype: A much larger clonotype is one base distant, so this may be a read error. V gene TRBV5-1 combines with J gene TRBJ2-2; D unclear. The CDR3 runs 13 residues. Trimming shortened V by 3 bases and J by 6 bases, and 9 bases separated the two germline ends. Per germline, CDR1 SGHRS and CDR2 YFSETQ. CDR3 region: CASSSRSSGELFF. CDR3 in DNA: TGCGCCAGCAGCTCGCGGTCATCCGGGGAGCTGTTTTTT. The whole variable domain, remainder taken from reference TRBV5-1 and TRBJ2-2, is KAGVTQTPRYLIKTRGQQVTLSCSPISGHRSVSWYQQTPGQGLQFLFEYFSETQRNKGNFPGRFSGRQFSNSRSEMNVSTLELGDSALYLCASSSRSSGELFFGEGSRLTVL.

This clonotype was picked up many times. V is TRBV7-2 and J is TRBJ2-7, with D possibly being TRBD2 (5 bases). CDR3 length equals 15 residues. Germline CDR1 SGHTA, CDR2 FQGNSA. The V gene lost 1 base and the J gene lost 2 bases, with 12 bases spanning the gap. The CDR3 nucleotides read TGTGCCAGCAGCTTAGGGGTAGCGTGGGCCTACGAGCAGTACTTC. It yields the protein CASSLGVAWAYEQYF. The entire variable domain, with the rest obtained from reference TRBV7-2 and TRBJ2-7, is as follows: GAGVSQSPSNKVTEKGKDVELRCDPISGHTALYWYRQSLGQGLEFLIYFQGNSAPDKSGLPSDRFSAERTGGSVSTLTIQRTQQEDSAVYLCASSLGVAWAYEQYFGPGTRLTVT.

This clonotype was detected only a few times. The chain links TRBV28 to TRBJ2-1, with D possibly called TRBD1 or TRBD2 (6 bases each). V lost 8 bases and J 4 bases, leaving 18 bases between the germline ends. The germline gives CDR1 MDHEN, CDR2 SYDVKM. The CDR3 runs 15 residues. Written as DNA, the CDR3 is TGTGCCAGCCATGGGAGGACAGCCCGGTACAATGAGCAGTTCTTC. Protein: CASHGRTARYNEQFF. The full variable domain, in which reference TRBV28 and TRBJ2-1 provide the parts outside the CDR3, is DVKVTQSSRYLVKRTGEKVFLECVQDMDHENMFWYRQDPGLGLRLIYFSYDVKMKEKGDIPEGYSVSREKKERFSLILESASTNQTSMYLCASHGRTARYNEQFFGPGTRLTVL.

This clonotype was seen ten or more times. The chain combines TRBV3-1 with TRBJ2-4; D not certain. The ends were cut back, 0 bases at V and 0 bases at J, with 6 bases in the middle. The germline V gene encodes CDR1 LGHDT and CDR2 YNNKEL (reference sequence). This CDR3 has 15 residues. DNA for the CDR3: TGTGCCAGCAGCCAAGATCACCTAGCCAAAAACATTCAGTACTTC. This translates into CASSQDHLAKNIQYF.

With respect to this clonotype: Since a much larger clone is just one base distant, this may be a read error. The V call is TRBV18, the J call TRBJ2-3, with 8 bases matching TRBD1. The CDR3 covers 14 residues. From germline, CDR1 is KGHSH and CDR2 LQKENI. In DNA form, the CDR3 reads TGTGCCGGCTCACCGACAGGGGTGACAGATACGCAGTATTTT. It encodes CAGSPTGVTDTQYF.

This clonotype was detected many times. CDR3 sequence: CASSLMNTEAFF. The CDR3, as DNA: TGTGCCAGCAGCCTTATGAACACTGAAGCTTTCTTT. The chain recombines TRBV28 with TRBJ1-1; D gene ambiguous. This CDR3 is built from 12 residues. The V end was cut by 6 bases, the J end by 0 bases, with 5 bases between. Germline V gene data show CDR1 as MDHEN and CDR2 as SYDVKM.

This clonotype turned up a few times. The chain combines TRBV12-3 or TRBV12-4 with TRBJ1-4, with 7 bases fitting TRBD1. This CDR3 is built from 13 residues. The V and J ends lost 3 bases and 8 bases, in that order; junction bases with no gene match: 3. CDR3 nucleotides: TGTGCCAGCAGTTTGGGCAGGGGGGAAAAACTGTTTTTT. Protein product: CASSLGRGEKLFF.

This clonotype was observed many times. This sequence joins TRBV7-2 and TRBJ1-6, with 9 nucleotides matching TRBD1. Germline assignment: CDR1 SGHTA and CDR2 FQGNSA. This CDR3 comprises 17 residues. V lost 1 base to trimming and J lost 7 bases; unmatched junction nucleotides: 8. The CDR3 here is CASSLERTGVGNSPLHF. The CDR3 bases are TGTGCCAGCAGCTTAGAGAGGACAGGGGTGGGAAATTCACCCCTCCACTTT.

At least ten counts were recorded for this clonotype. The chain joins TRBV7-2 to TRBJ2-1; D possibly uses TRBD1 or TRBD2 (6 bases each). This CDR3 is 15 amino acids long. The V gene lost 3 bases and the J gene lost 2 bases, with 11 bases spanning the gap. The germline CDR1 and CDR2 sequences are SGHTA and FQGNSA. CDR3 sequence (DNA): TGTGCCAGCAGCTTGGAGGGGGTTACCTACAATGAGCAGTTCTTC. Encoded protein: CASSLEGVTYNEQFF. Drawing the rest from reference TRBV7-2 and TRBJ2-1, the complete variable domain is GAGVSQSPSNKVTEKGKDVELRCDPISGHTALYWYRQSLGQGLEFLIYFQGNSAPDKSGLPSDRFSAERTGGSVSTLTIQRTQQEDSAVYLCASSLEGVTYNEQFFGPGTRLTVL.

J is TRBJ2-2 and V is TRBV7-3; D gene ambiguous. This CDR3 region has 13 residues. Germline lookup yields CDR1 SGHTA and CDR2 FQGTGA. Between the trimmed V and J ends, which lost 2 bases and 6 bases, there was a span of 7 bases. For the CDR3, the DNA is TGTGCCAGCAGCTTAGGTTCTGCCGGGGAGCTGTTTTTT. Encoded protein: CASSLGSAGELFF.

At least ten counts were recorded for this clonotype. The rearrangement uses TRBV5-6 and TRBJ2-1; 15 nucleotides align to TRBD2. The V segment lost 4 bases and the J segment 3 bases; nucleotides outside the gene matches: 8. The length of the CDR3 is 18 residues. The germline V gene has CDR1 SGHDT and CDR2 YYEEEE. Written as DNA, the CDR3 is TGTGCCAGCAGCGGAGATGGGACTAGCGGGGGGATCTACAATGAGCAGTTCTTC. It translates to CASSGDGTSGGIYNEQFF.

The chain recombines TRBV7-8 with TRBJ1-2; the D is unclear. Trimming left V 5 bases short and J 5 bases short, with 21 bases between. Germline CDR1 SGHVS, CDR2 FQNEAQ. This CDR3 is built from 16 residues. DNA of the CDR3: TGTGCCAGCAGCGTTAATTCGTTGGGTCCAATATATGGCTACACCTTC. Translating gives CASSVNSLGPIYGYTF.

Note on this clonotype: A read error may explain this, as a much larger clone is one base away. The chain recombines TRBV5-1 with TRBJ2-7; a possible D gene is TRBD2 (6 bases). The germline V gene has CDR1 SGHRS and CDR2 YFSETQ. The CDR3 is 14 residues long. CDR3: CASSLLSGTYDQYF. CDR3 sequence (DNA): TGCGCCAGCAGCTTGCTTAGCGGAACCTACGACCAGTACTTC.

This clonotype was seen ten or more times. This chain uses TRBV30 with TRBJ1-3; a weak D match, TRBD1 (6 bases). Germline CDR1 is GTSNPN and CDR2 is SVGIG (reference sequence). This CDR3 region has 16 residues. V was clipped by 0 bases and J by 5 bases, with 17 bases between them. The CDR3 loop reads CAWSVLPIGGRNTIYF. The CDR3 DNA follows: TGTGCCTGGAGTGTCCTGCCAATAGGGGGAAGAAACACCATATATTTT.

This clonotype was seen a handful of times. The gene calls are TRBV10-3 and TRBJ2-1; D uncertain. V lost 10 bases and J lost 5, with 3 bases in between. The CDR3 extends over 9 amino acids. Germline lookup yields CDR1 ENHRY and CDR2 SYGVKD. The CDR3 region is CATDNEQFF. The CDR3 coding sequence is TGTGCCACCGACAATGAGCAGTTCTTC.

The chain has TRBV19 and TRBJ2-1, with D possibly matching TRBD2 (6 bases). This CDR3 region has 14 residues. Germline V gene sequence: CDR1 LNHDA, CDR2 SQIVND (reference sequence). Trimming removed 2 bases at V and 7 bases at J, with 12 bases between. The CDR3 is CASSISSVGNEQFF. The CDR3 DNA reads TGTGCCAGTAGTATATCTAGCGTAGGGAATGAGCAGTTCTTC.

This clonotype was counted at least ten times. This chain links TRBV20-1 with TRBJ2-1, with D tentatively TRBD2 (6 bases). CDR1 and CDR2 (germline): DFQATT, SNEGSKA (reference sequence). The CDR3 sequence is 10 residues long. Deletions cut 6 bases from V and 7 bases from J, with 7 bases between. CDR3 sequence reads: CSATRNEQFF. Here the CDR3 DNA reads TGCAGTGCGACTAGAAATGAGCAGTTCTTC.

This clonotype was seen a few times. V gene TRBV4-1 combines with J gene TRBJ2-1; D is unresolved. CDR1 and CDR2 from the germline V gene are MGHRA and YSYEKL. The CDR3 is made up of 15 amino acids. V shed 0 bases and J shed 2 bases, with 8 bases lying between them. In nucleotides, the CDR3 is TGCGCCAGCAGCCAAGAAGGAAACCCCTACAATGAGCAGTTCTTC. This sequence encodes CASSQEGNPYNEQFF.

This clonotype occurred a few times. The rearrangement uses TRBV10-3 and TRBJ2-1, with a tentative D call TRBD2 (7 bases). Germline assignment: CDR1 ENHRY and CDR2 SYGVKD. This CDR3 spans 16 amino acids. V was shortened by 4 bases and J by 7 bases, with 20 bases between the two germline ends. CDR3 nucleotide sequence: TGTGCCATCAGTGGCTACAGGGAGGGTAGTTGGAATGAGCAGTTCTTC. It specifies CAISGYREGSWNEQFF.

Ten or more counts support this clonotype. CDR3 nucleotide sequence: TGCGCCAGCAGCCCGGAACAGGGGGCTAGGTCGAATGAGCAGTTCTTC. Its protein product is CASSPEQGARSNEQFF. This chain joins TRBV5-1 and TRBJ2-1, with 9 bases matching TRBD1. Germline V lookup: CDR1 SGHRS, CDR2 YFSETQ. V gave up 4 bases and J gave up 7 bases; unmatched junction bases: 12. There are 16 residues in the CDR3.

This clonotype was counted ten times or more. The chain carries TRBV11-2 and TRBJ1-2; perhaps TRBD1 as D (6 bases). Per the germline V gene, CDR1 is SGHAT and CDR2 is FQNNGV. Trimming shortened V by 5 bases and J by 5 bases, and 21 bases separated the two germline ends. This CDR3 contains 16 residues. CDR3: CASSPIGGIREYGYTF. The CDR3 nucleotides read TGTGCCAGCAGCCCCATAGGGGGTATACGGGAGTATGGCTACACCTTC.

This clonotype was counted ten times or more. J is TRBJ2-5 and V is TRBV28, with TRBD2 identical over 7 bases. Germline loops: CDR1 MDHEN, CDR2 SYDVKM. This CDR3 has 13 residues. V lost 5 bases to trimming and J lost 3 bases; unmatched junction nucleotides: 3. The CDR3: CASSKGREETQYF. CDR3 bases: TGTGCCAGCAGTAAGGGGAGGGAAGAGACCCAGTACTTC. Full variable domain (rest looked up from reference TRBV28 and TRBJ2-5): DVKVTQSSRYLVKRTGEKVFLECVQDMDHENMFWYRQDPGLGLRLIYFSYDVKMKEKGDIPEGYSVSREKKERFSLILESASTNQTSMYLCASSKGREETQYFGPGTRLLVL.

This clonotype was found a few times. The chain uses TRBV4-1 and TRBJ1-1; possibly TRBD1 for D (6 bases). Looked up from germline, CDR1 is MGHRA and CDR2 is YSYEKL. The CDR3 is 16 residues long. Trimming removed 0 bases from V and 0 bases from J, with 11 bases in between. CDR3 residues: CASSQDQGIVNTEAFF. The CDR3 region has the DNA TGCGCCAGCAGCCAAGATCAGGGGATCGTGAACACTGAAGCTTTCTTT.

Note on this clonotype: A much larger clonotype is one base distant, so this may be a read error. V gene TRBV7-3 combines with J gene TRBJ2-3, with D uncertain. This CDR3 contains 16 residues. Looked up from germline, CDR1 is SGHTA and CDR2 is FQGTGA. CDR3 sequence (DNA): TGTGCCAGCAGCTTAATGGCATCCCTCGGCACAGATACGCGGTATTTT. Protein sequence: CASSLMASLGTDTRYF.

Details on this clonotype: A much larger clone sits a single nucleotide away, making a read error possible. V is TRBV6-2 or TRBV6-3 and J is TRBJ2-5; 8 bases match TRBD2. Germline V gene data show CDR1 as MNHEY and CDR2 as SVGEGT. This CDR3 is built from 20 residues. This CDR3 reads CAGSYGAAGGEFIWGETQYF. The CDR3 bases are TGTGCCGGCAGTTACGGGGCTGCGGGGGGCGAATTCATTTGGGGAGAGACCCAGTACTTC.

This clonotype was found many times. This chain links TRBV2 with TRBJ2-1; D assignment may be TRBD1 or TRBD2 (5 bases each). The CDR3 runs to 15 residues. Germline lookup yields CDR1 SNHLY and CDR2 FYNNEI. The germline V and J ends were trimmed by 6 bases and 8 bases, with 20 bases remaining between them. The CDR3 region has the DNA TGTGCCAGCAGCGGGGCGGGCCCAATAGGCTATGAGCAGTTCTTC. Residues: CASSGAGPIGYEQFF.

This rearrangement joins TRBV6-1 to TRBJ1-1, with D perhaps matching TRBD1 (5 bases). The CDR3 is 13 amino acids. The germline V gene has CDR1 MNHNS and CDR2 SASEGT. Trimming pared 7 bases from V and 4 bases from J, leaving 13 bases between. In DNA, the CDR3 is TGTGCCAGCACGAGGAGACAGAGCACTGAAGCTTTCTTT. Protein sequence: CASTRRQSTEAFF.